One and the same sample provided the 2 T cell receptor beta chains below, sequenced in a study of CD8 T cell repertoires and HIV-1 epitope variants (dated by TCRdb to 2019 to 2021). To prepare the library, the immunoSEQ multiplex PCR assay was applied. TCRdb provides this immuneACCESS table in a form limited to in-frame rearrangements. Some clones are lacking; in checked studies, under half of them reflect an unresolved V gene, and why the rest are absent is not known. Counted in this sample were approximately 4,900 clones; around three fifths of them appeared once. 43% of the sample comes from the top ten. These receptors have no identified antigens. The sequencing sample was made of cultured CD8+ T cells derived from PBMCs. These receptor sequences come from a male donor with HIV.

The chain combines TRBV28 with TRBJ2-3, with 10 bases identical to TRBD2. Per germline, CDR1 MDHEN and CDR2 SYDVKM. V trimming: 2 bases; J trimming: 2 bases; junction bases outside the gene matches: 16. There are 20 residues in the CDR3. As DNA, the CDR3 is TGTGCCAGCAGTTTAGCAGCTAGCGGGAGCGGTAAGGCACACACAGATACGCAGTATTTT. Amino acid sequence: CASSLAASGSGKAHTDTQYF.

The V gene is TRBV28, the J gene TRBJ2-7; D remains unclear. This CDR3 has 13 amino acids. V shed 6 bases and J shed 2 bases, with 11 bases lying between them. CDR1 and CDR2 (germline): MDHEN, SYDVKM. The CDR3 spells CASSPMVAYEQYF. The CDR3 nucleotides read TGTGCCAGCAGCCCCATGGTGGCCTACGAGCAGTACTTC.